The text below deals with one T cell receptor beta chain. The sample holds a few counts of this clone. Which antigen it targets is not known. No base quality information exists; no much larger clone differs at one position. These data are taken from a study of cytomegalovirus exposure and HLA in healthy donors (dated by TCRdb to 2017 to 2019). Looking at the study overall: According to a later analysis, the roughly 120 validation repertoires were produced on the same platform as the 600 to 850 repertoires of the first cohort. The aim of the study was to test whether cataloging public T cell receptors could identify signatures of past pathogen exposure. Besides the first cohort of hundreds of subjects, a separate validation cohort made up of 120 different subjects was used. High-throughput TCR immunosequencing, statistical association of individual TCRs with disease status, and machine learning were combined to predict cytomegalovirus infection status. The full study reports these points: Of the cluster scores, 90% to 95% were above 0 in a later analysis, which found that TCRs clustered in the first cohort also tended to co-occur in the 95 to 150 validation repertoires. The classifier was reported to diagnose cytomegalovirus status with high specificity and sensitivity in both the original cohort and the validation cohort. While some public TCRs were present in many individuals, most TCR sequences turned up only very rarely across donors. All 120 or so repertoires were used to score co-occurrence in the validation cohort in a later analysis, because that analysis had no HLA typing for the cohort. A few of the identified cytomegalovirus-associated TCR beta chains were confirmed in vitro to be specific for cytomegalovirus antigens. According to the authors, the approach could potentially be generalized to other disease states and immunological phenotypes. In the study, some 180 TCR beta chains were listed as associated with cytomegalovirus.

The library was prepared using the immunoSEQ multiplex PCR assay. As for the authors' bioinformatics: To diagnose cytomegalovirus status from the catalog of TCR beta chain sequences, a statistical classification framework was built. TCRdb retrieved this table from immuneACCESS and kept in-frame rearrangements only. Not all clones are present; in checked studies, unresolved V genes account for under half, and no reason is known for the remainder. The DNA gave D and trimming, while V, J and clone size come from that table. Within this sample are 150,000 to 200,000 clones, with 75% to 90% of them counted one time only. The ten largest make up more than 2% of the sample. The cysteine opens and the phenylalanine closes a CDR3 of 14 amino acids. The kept DNA is CDR3 alone, 42 bases in frame from the first base. CDR1 and CDR2 are read off the germline V gene as SNHLY and FYNNEI. V and J lose 7 bases and 4 bases, and a span of 14 bases separates them.

The donors were included in the validation cohort of some 120 subjects, a group kept apart from the 666-subject first cohort. The sequence was obtained from a young woman in good health and CMV-seronegative. The V gene is TRBV2 and the J gene is TRBJ1-5, and perhaps TRBD1 as D gene, on 6 matching bases. The sequenced sample consisted of PBMCs. This receptor carries the CDR3 CASIQDSSNQPQHF. The bases are TGTGCCAGCATACAGGACAGTTCAAATCAGCCCCAGCATTTT.